This TCR beta chain was found in a study of blood T cell repertoires in COVID-19. Study details: The study drew acute and convalescent COVID-19 samples from the United States, Italy and Spain. From T cells, B-cell-depleted T cells, or PBMCs came the material, which was cDNA or gDNA.

CDR1 MNHEY and CDR2 SMNVEV come from the germline V gene (reference sequence). The CDR3 totals 14 residues. Trimming cost V 3 bases and J 4 bases; bases outside gene matches: 3. Here immunoSEQ multiplex PCR was the method, and the copy in TCRdb shows in-frame clones only, minus some. The profile covers more than 200,000 clones, with around four fifths appearing a single time and 4.2% taken by the ten largest. The TCR originated in a man in his 60s with acute or convalescent COVID-19. The sample taken for sequencing was peripheral blood. J is TRBJ1-2 and V is TRBV27, with TRBD1 matching over 9 bases. CDR3 sequence (DNA): TGTGCCAGCAGTTTGGGACAGGGCCTCTATGGCTACACCTTC. Protein product: CASSLGQGLYGYTF.